Listed here are 25 T cell receptor beta chains from one sample, sequenced in a study of T-cell reconstitution after alpha-beta-depleted transplantation in children. For TCRbeta, the library was prepared with unique molecular identifiers. TCRdb used MiXCR to reprocess the PCR reads, holding one entry per CDR3 protein. The table lists about 580,000 distinct CDR3 sequences, over 25% of them singletons. The material sequenced was PBMCs, taken before TCRalphabeta/CD19-depleted stem cell transplant. These receptor sequences come from a boy younger than two with Wiskott-Aldrich syndrome, due to receive a stem cell transplant.

The gene calls are TRBV19 and TRBJ2-4; weak D call: TRBD2 (5 bases). Deletions cut 5 bases from V and 0 bases from J, with 11 bases between. Per germline, CDR1 LNHDA and CDR2 SQIVND (reference sequence). This CDR3 has 15 residues. Written as DNA, the CDR3 is TGTGCCAGTAGTCCTCGGGGAGAAGCCAAAAACATTCAGTACTTC. Protein product: CASSPRGEAKNIQYF.

Only a few counts were recorded for this clonotype. The rearrangement joins TRBV10-3 to TRBJ2-5, with a tentative D call TRBD1 (5 bases). Germline loops: CDR1 ENHRY, CDR2 SYGVKD. The CDR3 runs to 14 residues. Trimming took 3 bases from V and 3 from J, leaving 11 bases between them. CDR3 DNA: TGTGCCATCAGTGATGGGGCAGGGAAAGAGACCCAGTACTTC. Protein sequence: CAISDGAGKETQYF.

V gene TRBV27 combines with J gene TRBJ1-5; the D is unclear. Trimming removed 3 bases from V and 2 bases from J, with 5 bases in between. CDR3 length equals 13 residues. Germline CDR1 reads MNHEY; CDR2 reads SMNVEV (reference sequence). The CDR3 DNA sequence: TGTGCCAGCAGTTTTAATCGCAATCAGCCCCAGCATTTT. Translation: CASSFNRNQPQHF.

Only a few counts were recorded for this clonotype. This chain connects TRBV10-1 to TRBJ2-3; TRBD2 might be the D (6 bases). CDR1 and CDR2 from the germline V gene are WNHNN and SYGVQD (reference sequence). Trimming took off 7 bases at V and 0 bases at J, with 17 bases between the two ends. CDR3 size: 16 residues. CDR3 loop: CASITGSKLSTDTQYF. Here the CDR3 DNA reads TGCGCCAGCATCACCGGGAGCAAACTTAGCACAGATACGCAGTATTTT.

For this clonotype: The missing conserved phenylalanine or tryptophan at the end of this CDR3 makes a read error likely. The chain uses TRBV5-1 and TRBJ2-5; D may be TRBD2 (5 bases). Trimming cost V 4 bases and J 5 bases, with 6 bases left between them. In germline, CDR1 is SGHRS, CDR2 YFSETQ. This CDR3 region has 11 residues. The chain's CDR3 is CASSASETQYL. The CDR3 DNA is TGCGCCAGCAGCGCTAGCGAGACCCAGTACCTC.

In this sample, this clonotype turned up a few times. The chain employs TRBV10-3 and TRBJ2-3; a possible D gene is TRBD2 (6 bases). The CDR3 loop spans 15 amino acids. In germline, CDR1 is ENHRY, CDR2 SYGVKD. The V gene lost 0 bases and the J gene lost 0 bases, with 7 bases spanning the gap. The CDR3 region is CAISESAGSTDTQYF. CDR3 DNA: TGTGCCATCAGTGAGTCGGCGGGGAGCACAGATACGCAGTATTTT.

This chain uses TRBV3-1 with TRBJ2-7, with 8 nucleotides matching TRBD2. Trimming removed 1 base from V and 3 bases from J; junction bases left unmatched: 2. The length of the CDR3 is 14 residues. From germline, CDR1 is LGHDT and CDR2 YNNKEL (reference sequence). The CDR3 bases are TGTGCCAGCAGCCAAGTGGGACTAGTCTACGAGCAGTACTTC. Residues: CASSQVGLVYEQYF.

The sample holds many counts of this clonotype. The rearrangement joins TRBV5-1 to TRBJ2-7; D is unresolved. This CDR3 region has 14 residues. The germline V gene encodes CDR1 SGHRS and CDR2 YFSETQ. V was pared by 3 bases and J by 0 bases, with 10 bases between. CDR3 in amino acids: CASSSTTSSYEQYF. CDR3 bases: TGCGCCAGCAGCTCTACCACGAGCTCCTACGAGCAGTACTTC. The complete variable domain, with remaining parts taken from reference TRBV5-1 and TRBJ2-7, reads KAGVTQTPRYLIKTRGQQVTLSCSPISGHRSVSWYQQTPGQGLQFLFEYFSETQRNKGNFPGRFSGRQFSNSRSEMNVSTLELGDSALYLCASSSTTSSYEQYFGPGTRLTVT.

This clonotype was picked up one time. The V and J genes are TRBV30 and TRBJ1-2; a weak D match, TRBD1 (5 bases). Germline loops: CDR1 GTSNPN, CDR2 SVGIG (reference sequence). V shed 2 bases and J shed 4 bases, with 11 bases lying between them. The CDR3 consists of 13 residues. Written as DNA, the CDR3 is TGTGCCTGGAGTAGGAACAGGTTCTATGGCTACACCTTC. Translation: CAWSRNRFYGYTF.

This clonotype has a handful of counts. This chain uses TRBV10-3 with TRBJ1-5; 7 bases align to TRBD1. Germline values: CDR1 ENHRY, CDR2 SYGVKD. This CDR3 is 12 amino acids long. V shed 8 bases and J 16 bases; nucleotides not matched to a gene: 14. CDR3 amino acids: CAIARPGQLEHF. The CDR3 coding sequence is TGTGCCATCGCTAGGCCGGGACAGTTGGAACATTTT.

V gene TRBV3-1 combines with J gene TRBJ1-6; 9 bases match TRBD1. The CDR3 contains 17 residues. J lost 4 bases, V lost 4 bases, and 8 bases had no gene match. Germline CDR1 reads LGHDT; CDR2 reads YNNKEL (reference sequence). The CDR3 here is CASSLGTGRGYNSPLHF. The CDR3 nucleotides are TGTGCCAGCAGCCTTGGGACAGGGAGGGGATATAATTCACCCCTCCACTTT.

The rearrangement links TRBV24-1 to TRBJ2-1, with 8 bases fitting TRBD2. The CDR3 spans 16 residues. In germline, CDR1 is KGHDR, CDR2 SFDVKD. Losses at the gene ends were 3 bases for V and 2 bases for J; bases not matched to a gene: 5. This CDR3 is CATSDDAGGAYNEQFF. DNA for the CDR3: TGTGCCACCAGTGATGACGCGGGAGGCGCCTACAATGAGCAGTTCTTC.

This clonotype was seen only a few times. The chain combines TRBV7-2 with TRBJ2-4; TRBD2 matches at 8 bases. This CDR3 comprises 15 residues. The junction had 7 bases not matched to a gene; V was cut back by 2 bases and J by 7 bases. Germline CDR1 SGHTA, CDR2 FQGNSA. CDR3 amino acids: CASSLSAGGSNIQYF. In DNA form, the CDR3 reads TGTGCCAGCAGCTTAAGTGCGGGAGGTTCGAACATTCAGTACTTC.

This clonotype has a single count. The chain has TRBV6-1 and TRBJ2-7; the D call may be TRBD1 or TRBD2 (5 bases each). The CDR3 spans 16 residues. CDR1 and CDR2 (germline): MNHNS, SASEGT. V lost 6 bases and J lost 3, with 21 bases in between. The CDR3 nucleotides are TGTGCCAGCAGCTCCCGGCGAGGGACCGAGCTCTACGAGCAGTACTTC. Residues: CASSSRRGTELYEQYF.

V gene TRBV6-1 combines with J gene TRBJ2-2, with 11 positions matching TRBD1. V was clipped by 6 bases and J by 6 bases; unmatched bases: 12. This CDR3 is 17 amino acids long. Germline V lookup: CDR1 MNHNS, CDR2 SASEGT. The CDR3 loop reads CASSHGGTGGLSGELFF. CDR3 bases: TGTGCCAGCAGCCACGGCGGGACAGGGGGATTATCCGGGGAGCTGTTTTTT.

The genes are TRBV3-1 and TRBJ2-3, with 13 nucleotides matching TRBD2. Germline V gene sequence: CDR1 LGHDT, CDR2 YNNKEL (reference sequence). The CDR3 contains 17 residues. V shed 5 bases and J 1 base; nucleotides not matched to a gene: 6. For the CDR3, the DNA is TGTGCCAGCAGCAAGTCAACTAGCGGGAGGGGCACAGATACGCAGTATTTT. It yields the protein CASSKSTSGRGTDTQYF.

The V and J genes are TRBV7-9 and TRBJ1-2, with no clear D. The CDR3 sequence is 12 residues long. Germline V gene data show CDR1 as SEHNR and CDR2 as FQNEAQ (reference sequence). V lost 2 bases and J 2 bases, leaving 3 bases between the germline ends. CDR3: CASSLPNYGYTF. In DNA form, the CDR3 reads TGTGCCAGCAGCTTACCGAACTATGGCTACACCTTC.

The rearrangement joins TRBV3-1 to TRBJ1-2; D ambiguous. This CDR3 region has 11 residues. The V gene's germline CDR1 is LGHDT and CDR2 YNNKEL (reference sequence). V was shortened by 0 bases and J by 9 bases, with 5 bases between the two germline ends. The CDR3 DNA sequence: TGTGCCAGCAGCCAAGAAGGCCGCTACACCTTC. It codes for CASSQEGRYTF.

In this sample, this clonotype turned up once. The chain links TRBV4-2 to TRBJ2-1, with 9 bases that match TRBD2. This CDR3 is built from 15 residues. The germline CDR1 and CDR2 sequences are LGHNA and YNFKEQ. With 0 bases clipped from V and 7 bases from J, the junction kept 4 bases outside the gene matches. The CDR3 bases are TGTGCCAGCAGCCAAGAGGGCGGGAGGGCGAATGAGCAGTTCTTC. It specifies CASSQEGGRANEQFF.

V is TRBV7-2 and J is TRBJ1-5; 9 bases are shared with TRBD1. The V gene end was trimmed by 5 bases and the J gene end by 5 bases; junction bases not matched to a gene: 10. The CDR3 consists of 16 residues. Germline CDR1 SGHTA, CDR2 FQGNSA. The CDR3 DNA is TGTGCCAGCAGCAGAGGGACAGGGATAGAGTATCAGCCCCAGCATTTT. It codes for CASSRGTGIEYQPQHF.

This clonotype turned up a few times. The chain uses TRBV27 and TRBJ2-1, with 9 bases fitting TRBD2. Looked up from germline, CDR1 is MNHEY and CDR2 is SMNVEV (reference sequence). The CDR3 has 18 residues. V dropped 2 bases and J dropped 0; count of bases not matched to a gene: 8. The CDR3 loop reads CASSLTGLASSSYNEQFF. As DNA, the CDR3 is TGTGCCAGCAGTTTAACCGGACTAGCGTCGAGCTCCTACAATGAGCAGTTCTTC.

This clonotype was counted between two and nine times. The CDR3 protein is CASSFASGSFLPEQYF. Written as DNA, the CDR3 is TGTGCCAGCAGTTTTGCTAGCGGGAGTTTTCTGCCCGAGCAGTACTTC. The J gene is TRBJ2-7, the V gene TRBV28, with 10 positions matching TRBD2. CDR1 is MDHEN, CDR2 SYDVKM, per germline. The ends lost 3 bases at V and 6 bases at J; junction bases unmatched: 11. The CDR3 consists of 16 residues.

The rearrangement joins TRBV6-5 to TRBJ2-7, with D possibly being TRBD1 or TRBD2 (6 bases each). Germline V gives CDR1 MNHEY, CDR2 SVGAGI. The CDR3 is 11 amino acids. In nucleotides, the CDR3 is TGTAGGGGGAGGCCCTTATACGAGCAGTACTTC. Protein: CRGRPLYEQYF.

The chain links TRBV20-1 to TRBJ2-7; D remains unclear. V was pared by 7 bases and J by 0 bases, with 13 bases between. Germline CDR1 DFQATT, CDR2 SNEGSKA (reference sequence). This CDR3 is built from 13 residues. The CDR3, as DNA: TGCAGTGTTAAGGCCTGGGTCTCCTACGAGCAGTACTTC. Translation gives CSVKAWVSYEQYF.

The V gene is TRBV5-1, the J gene TRBJ1-1, with 8 bases that match TRBD1. V dropped 3 bases and J dropped 0; count of bases not matched to a gene: 10. In germline, CDR1 is SGHRS, CDR2 YFSETQ. CDR3 size: 17 residues. DNA of the CDR3: TGCGCCAGCAGCTCAGGGACAGGTCCAACTATGAACACTGAAGCTTTCTTT. Protein sequence: CASSSGTGPTMNTEAFF.